The rows below give T cell receptor beta chains drawn from one sample of a study of blood T cell repertoires in COVID-19. Repertoires were generated with immunoSEQ multiplex PCR, while TCRdb's copy carries only in-frame clones and drops some. The sample lists about 140,000 clones; approximately 85% were seen once. Input material: PBMCs or T cells enriched from blood (not recorded which). These receptors came from a woman in her forties or fifties with acute COVID-19. CDR3s leave out the opening cysteine and the closing phenylalanine or tryptophan. Expanded clones are given a class, and other clones once, few, many or no size at all.

V gene,clone size,J gene,CDR3 protein
TRBV10-3,NA,TRBJ2-2,AISDFRGNTGELF
TRBV7-2,NA,TRBJ2-1,ASSLGTSGANEQF
TRBV9,NA,TRBJ1-1,ASSVNQGGEAF
TRBV19,NA,TRBJ1-3,ASSIGPPVLGNTIY
TRBV25-1,NA,TRBJ1-3,ASSHTGRASGNTIY
TRBV18,NA,TRBJ2-7,ASAAGGRNEQY
TRBV5-4,NA,TRBJ2-2,ASSLRLAGRGGELF
TRBV3-1/TRBV3-2,NA,TRBJ2-7,ASSPVGLPIYEQY
TRBV27,NA,TRBJ1-5,ASSSSQGQAVGNQPQH
TRBV24-1,NA,TRBJ1-1,ATSDAGQGNTEAF
TRBV25-1,NA,TRBJ2-3,ASSGGGLAVTDTQY
TRBV19,NA,TRBJ2-3,ATSTGGRIDTQY
TRBV4-3,NA,TRBJ1-1,ASSLLAEVRTEAF
TRBV5-1,NA,TRBJ2-1,ASSLALAGGFNEQF
TRBV6-5,few,TRBJ1-2,ASGPGDGYT
TRBV3-1/TRBV3-2,NA,TRBJ1-2,ASSHRGANYGYT
TRBV29-1,NA,TRBJ1-4,SVAGTGSNEKLF
TRBV7-9,NA,TRBJ2-2,ASSLAAAGELF
TRBV2,NA,TRBJ2-7,ASTMTGPISYEQY
TRBV7-2,NA,TRBJ2-7,ASSTGLAEYEQY
TRBV11-2,NA,TRBJ2-2,ASSPRTGNTGELF
TRBV12-3/TRBV12-4,NA,TRBJ1-5,ASRQGEFQPQH
TRBV2,once,TRBJ1-6,ASSPRGYNSPLH
TRBV3-1/TRBV3-2,NA,TRBJ2-1,ASRQDSSYNEQF
TRBV5-1,NA,TRBJ2-1,ASSSTGAPTRHSASSYNEQF
TRBV3-1/TRBV3-2,NA,TRBJ2-7,ASSQPHTGSYEQY
TRBV7-9,NA,TRBJ2-1,ASRGGLAELDEQF
TRBV28,NA,TRBJ1-5,ASGTGSQPQH
TRBV12-5,NA,TRBJ2-2,ASRLAGEGGELF
TRBV11-1,NA,TRBJ2-7,ASSLRTAQGSYEQY